This T cell receptor beta chain originates from a study of cytomegalovirus exposure and HLA in healthy donors. Overall study context: Previous work identified roughly 120 million unique TCR beta sequences from some 170 million T cells.

PCR amplification relied on 60 Vbeta primers (plus 13 Jbeta primers). Clones were sequenced by immunoSEQ multiplex PCR, and TCRdb holds only the in-frame ones, with some missing. The sample holds around 100,000 clones; about 88% are singletons and the top ten take roughly 2%. CDR1 is WNHNN and CDR2 is SYGVQD in the germline V gene (reference sequence). Trimming shortened V by 0 bases and J by 1 base, and 10 bases separated the two germline ends. The CDR3 is 16 residues long. The sample taken for sequencing was PBMCs. This TCR was recovered from a man younger than 35 in good health and CMV-seronegative. This rearrangement joins TRBV10-1 to TRBJ2-1, with D possibly TRBD2 on 6 matching bases. DNA for the CDR3: TGCGCCAGCAGTGAGTCGCTAGCGACTTCCTACAATGAGCAGTTCTTC. It yields the protein CASSESLATSYNEQFF.